Described below is a single T cell receptor (beta chain) sequence and its context. The protocol was immunoSEQ multiplex PCR, while the TCRdb copy is restricted to in-frame clones and leaves out a portion. The sample has fewer than 350,000 clones, roughly 90% seen once; the top ten hold 1.7%. These data belong to a study of blood T cell repertoires in COVID-19. Germline V lookup: CDR1 KGHSH, CDR2 LQKENI. The V segment lost 8 bases and the J segment 3 bases; nucleotides outside the gene matches: 8. This CDR3 region has 14 residues. This rearrangement joins TRBV18 to TRBJ1-2; TRBD1 agrees at 8 bases. The sequence was obtained from a middle-aged woman who had recovered from COVID-19. Material: PBMCs or T cells enriched from blood (not recorded which). The CDR3 coding sequence is TGTGCCAGCACAGGACAGGGAAGTGACTATGGCTACACCTTC. Protein product: CASTGQGSDYGYTF. The variable domain in full, with the rest retrieved from reference TRBV18 and TRBJ1-2, is NAGVMQNPRHLVRRRGQEARLRCSPMKGHSHVYWYRQLPEEGLKFMVYLQKENIIDESGMPKERFSAEFPKEGPSILRIQQVVRGDSAAYFCASTGQGSDYGYTFGSGTRLTVV.